These T cell receptor beta chains were read from a single sample in a study of blood T cell repertoires in COVID-19. Assay: immunoSEQ multiplex PCR; the TCRdb copy retains only in-frame clones and omits some. Found here are approximately 71,000 clones, about nine tenths of them singletons; the top ten hold less than 6.5%. The sequenced sample was peripheral blood. These receptors were taken from a woman younger than 35 with acute or convalescent COVID-19. Both conserved end residues are part of each CDR3. The D gene is left open where the match is weak. Clone size is stated in some rows and not others, as once, few, many or a class when expanded.

CDR3aa: CASSYGQISGGNTIYF; CDR3nt: TGTGCCAGCAGTTACGGACAGATTTCGGGAGGAAACACCATATATTTT; j_gene: TRBJ1-3; abundance: -; d_gene: -; v_gene: TRBV6-5
CDR3aa: CASSLAVTGTENTEAFF; CDR3nt: TGTGCCAGCAGCTTAGCGGTTACCGGGACAGAGAACACTGAAGCTTTCTTT; j_gene: TRBJ1-1; abundance: -; d_gene: TRBD1; v_gene: TRBV7-9
CDR3aa: CASSSSLASGRGNEQFF; CDR3nt: TGTGCCAGCAGCTCTAGCTTGGCTAGCGGGAGGGGAAATGAGCAGTTCTTC; j_gene: TRBJ2-1; abundance: -; d_gene: TRBD2; v_gene: TRBV7-2
CDR3aa: CASSSPTGNYGYTF; CDR3nt: TGTGCCAGCAGTTCCCCGACAGGGAACTATGGCTACACCTTC; j_gene: TRBJ1-2; abundance: -; d_gene: TRBD1; v_gene: TRBV28
CDR3aa: CASSAPGQGVAEQYF; CDR3nt: TGTGCCAGCAGCGCACCGGGACAGGGAGTAGCCGAGCAGTACTTC; j_gene: TRBJ2-7; abundance: -; d_gene: TRBD1; v_gene: TRBV7-8
CDR3aa: CASSDRDRGNYGYTF; CDR3nt: TGTGCCAGCAGCGACCGGGACAGGGGGAACTATGGCTACACCTTC; j_gene: TRBJ1-2; abundance: once; d_gene: TRBD1; v_gene: TRBV6-5
CDR3aa: CASSLVVAGADNEQFF; CDR3nt: TGCGCCAGCAGCTTGGTTGTGGCGGGAGCCGACAATGAGCAGTTCTTC; j_gene: TRBJ2-1; abundance: -; d_gene: TRBD2; v_gene: TRBV5-1
CDR3aa: CASNLVGGLTDTQYF; CDR3nt: TGTGCCAGCAACCTAGTGGGGGGACTCACAGATACGCAGTATTTT; j_gene: TRBJ2-3; abundance: -; d_gene: -; v_gene: TRBV2
CDR3aa: CASSLGAGGDSPLHF; CDR3nt: TGTGCCAGCAGCTTGGGGGCGGGAGGTGATTCACCCCTCCACTTT; j_gene: TRBJ1-6; abundance: -; d_gene: -; v_gene: TRBV5-4
CDR3aa: CASSTGQGGTEAFF; CDR3nt: TGTGCCAGCAGCACCGGACAGGGTGGCACTGAAGCTTTCTTT; j_gene: TRBJ1-1; abundance: once; d_gene: TRBD1; v_gene: TRBV6-5
CDR3aa: CASSSTGLNTGELFF; CDR3nt: TGTGCCAGCAGCTCGACAGGGTTGAACACCGGGGAGCTGTTTTTT; j_gene: TRBJ2-2; abundance: -; d_gene: TRBD1; v_gene: TRBV7-8
CDR3aa: CASSLGTAYNEQFF; CDR3nt: TGTGCCAGCAGCTTGGGTACAGCCTACAATGAGCAGTTCTTC; j_gene: TRBJ2-1; abundance: -; d_gene: -; v_gene: TRBV5-5
CDR3aa: CASSSPVNEQFF; CDR3nt: TGTGCCAGCAGTTCCCCCGTCAATGAGCAGTTCTTC; j_gene: TRBJ2-1; abundance: -; d_gene: -; v_gene: TRBV27
CDR3aa: CASSPEGGMGAKNIQYF; CDR3nt: TGCGCCAGCAGCCCGGAGGGCGGGATGGGAGCCAAAAACATTCAGTACTTC; j_gene: TRBJ2-4; abundance: -; d_gene: -; v_gene: TRBV5-1
CDR3aa: CASSQDLGAYGYTF; CDR3nt: TGCGCCAGCAGCCAAGATTTAGGAGCCTATGGCTACACCTTC; j_gene: TRBJ1-2; abundance: -; d_gene: -; v_gene: TRBV4-3
CDR3aa: CSVDRTSASSYNEQFF; CDR3nt: TGCAGCGTTGACAGGACTAGCGCAAGCTCCTACAATGAGCAGTTCTTC; j_gene: TRBJ2-1; abundance: once; d_gene: TRBD2; v_gene: TRBV29-1
CDR3aa: CASSLENREQFF; CDR3nt: TGTGCCAGCAGCCTTGAGAACAGGGAGCAGTTCTTC; j_gene: TRBJ2-1; abundance: -; d_gene: -; v_gene: TRBV11-2
CDR3aa: CASSPEVEVGGYTF; CDR3nt: TGTGCCAGCTCACCGGAGGTGGAGGTGGGAGGCTACACCTTC; j_gene: TRBJ1-2; abundance: -; d_gene: -; v_gene: TRBV18
CDR3aa: CSVEWSGDTEAFF; CDR3nt: TGCAGCGTTGAGTGGTCGGGGGACACTGAAGCTTTCTTT; j_gene: TRBJ1-1; abundance: -; d_gene: -; v_gene: TRBV29-1
CDR3aa: CSVESGIGGYTF; CDR3nt: TGCAGCGTTGAATCCGGGATCGGCGGCTACACCTTC; j_gene: TRBJ1-2; abundance: -; d_gene: -; v_gene: TRBV29-1
CDR3aa: CASSKAHGLAALALGYF; CDR3nt: TGTGCCAGCAGCAAAGCGCACGGACTAGCTGCCCTAGCCTTAGGGTACTTC; j_gene: TRBJ2-7; abundance: -; d_gene: -; v_gene: TRBV21-1
CDR3aa: CASSNFGRGGGYTF; CDR3nt: TGTGCCAGCAGCAACTTTGGGCGAGGAGGAGGCTACACCTTC; j_gene: TRBJ1-2; abundance: -; d_gene: -; v_gene: TRBV6-5
CDR3aa: CASSLRGSLSGYGYTF; CDR3nt: TGTGCCAGCAGCCTAAGGGGGTCTCTCTCCGGCTATGGCTACACCTTC; j_gene: TRBJ1-2; abundance: few; d_gene: -; v_gene: TRBV3-1/TRBV3-2
CDR3aa: CASSIPRQAEYGDTEAFF; CDR3nt: TGTGCCAGTAGTATCCCCAGGCAGGCGGAATACGGGGATACTGAAGCTTTCTTT; j_gene: TRBJ1-1; abundance: -; d_gene: -; v_gene: TRBV19
CDR3aa: CASSVDGGRYNEQFF; CDR3nt: TGTGCCAGCAGCGTAGACGGCGGGAGGTACAATGAGCAGTTCTTC; j_gene: TRBJ2-1; abundance: -; d_gene: TRBD2; v_gene: TRBV9
CDR3aa: CASSGQGRGDEQFF; CDR3nt: TGTGCCAGCTCGGGACAGGGTAGAGGGGATGAGCAGTTCTTC; j_gene: TRBJ2-1; abundance: -; d_gene: TRBD1; v_gene: TRBV11-3
CDR3aa: CAWGTGLRETQYF; CDR3nt: TGTGCCTGGGGGACAGGGCTGCGGGAGACCCAGTACTTC; j_gene: TRBJ2-5; abundance: -; d_gene: TRBD1; v_gene: TRBV30